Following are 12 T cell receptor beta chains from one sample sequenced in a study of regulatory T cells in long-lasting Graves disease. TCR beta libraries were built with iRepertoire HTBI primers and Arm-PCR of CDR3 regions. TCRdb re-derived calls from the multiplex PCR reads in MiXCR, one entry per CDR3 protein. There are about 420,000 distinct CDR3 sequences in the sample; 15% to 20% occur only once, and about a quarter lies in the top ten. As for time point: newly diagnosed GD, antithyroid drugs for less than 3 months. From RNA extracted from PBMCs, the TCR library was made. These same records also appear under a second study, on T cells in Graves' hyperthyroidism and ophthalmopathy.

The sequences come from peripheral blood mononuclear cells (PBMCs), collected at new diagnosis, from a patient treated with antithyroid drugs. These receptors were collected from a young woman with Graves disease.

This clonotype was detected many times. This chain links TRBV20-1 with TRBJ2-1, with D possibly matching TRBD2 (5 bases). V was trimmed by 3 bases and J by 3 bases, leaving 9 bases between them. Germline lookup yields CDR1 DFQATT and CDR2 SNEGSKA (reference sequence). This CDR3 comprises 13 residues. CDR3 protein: CSARPADYNEQFF. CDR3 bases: TGCAGTGCTAGGCCAGCGGACTACAATGAGCAGTTCTTC.

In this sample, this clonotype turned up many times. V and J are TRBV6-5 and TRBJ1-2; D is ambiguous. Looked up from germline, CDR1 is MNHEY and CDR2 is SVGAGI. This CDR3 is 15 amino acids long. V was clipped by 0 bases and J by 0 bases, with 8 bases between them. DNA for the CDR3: TGTGCCAGCAGTTACTCTCAGGTTACTAACTATGGCTACACCTTC. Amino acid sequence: CASSYSQVTNYGYTF.

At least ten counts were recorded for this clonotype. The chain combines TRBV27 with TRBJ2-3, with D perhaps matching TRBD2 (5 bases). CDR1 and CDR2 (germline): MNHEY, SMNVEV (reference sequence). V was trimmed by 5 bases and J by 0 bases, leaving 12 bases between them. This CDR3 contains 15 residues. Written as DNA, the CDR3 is TGTGCCAGCAGTCGCCGGGAAATTAGCACAGATACGCAGTATTTT. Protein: CASSRREISTDTQYF.

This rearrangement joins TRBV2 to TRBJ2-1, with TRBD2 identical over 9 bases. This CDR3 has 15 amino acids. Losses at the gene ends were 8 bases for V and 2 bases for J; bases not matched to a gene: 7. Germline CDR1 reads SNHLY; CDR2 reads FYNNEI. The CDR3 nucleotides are TGTGCCAGCGAAGACGCGGGAGGGCCCTACAATGAGCAGTTCTTC. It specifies CASEDAGGPYNEQFF.

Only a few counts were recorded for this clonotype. As DNA, the CDR3 is TGTGCCAGCAGTTCCCAGGTCGGACTCCAGGAGCAGTACTTC. It encodes CASSSQVGLQEQYF. The chain combines TRBV6-2 or TRBV6-3 with TRBJ2-7; a possible D gene is TRBD2 (5 bases). Trimming took off 4 bases at V and 7 bases at J, with 17 bases between the two ends. There are 14 residues in the CDR3. The V gene's germline CDR1 is MNHEY and CDR2 SVGEGT.

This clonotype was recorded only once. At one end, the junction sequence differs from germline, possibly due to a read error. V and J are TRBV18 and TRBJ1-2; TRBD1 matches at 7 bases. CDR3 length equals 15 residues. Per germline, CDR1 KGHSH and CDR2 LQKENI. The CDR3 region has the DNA TGTGCCAGCTCACACCGGGACAGTACCGGCTATGTCTACACCTTC. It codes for CASSHRDSTGYVYTF.

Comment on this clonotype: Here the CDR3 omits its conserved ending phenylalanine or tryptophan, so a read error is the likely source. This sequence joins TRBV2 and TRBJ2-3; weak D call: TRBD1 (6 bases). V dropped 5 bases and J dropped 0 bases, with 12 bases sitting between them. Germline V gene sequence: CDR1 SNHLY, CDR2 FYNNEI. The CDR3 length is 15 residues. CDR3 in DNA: TGTGCCAGCAGTCTACAGGGCATTAGCACAGATACGCAGTATTCT. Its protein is CASSLQGISTDTQYS.

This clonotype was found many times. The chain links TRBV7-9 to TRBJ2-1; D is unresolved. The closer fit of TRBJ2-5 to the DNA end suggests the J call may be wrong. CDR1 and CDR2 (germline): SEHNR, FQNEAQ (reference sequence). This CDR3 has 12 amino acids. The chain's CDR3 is CASRYLGETQYF. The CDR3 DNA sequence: TGTGCCAGCAGATACTTAGGGGAGACCCAGTACTTC.

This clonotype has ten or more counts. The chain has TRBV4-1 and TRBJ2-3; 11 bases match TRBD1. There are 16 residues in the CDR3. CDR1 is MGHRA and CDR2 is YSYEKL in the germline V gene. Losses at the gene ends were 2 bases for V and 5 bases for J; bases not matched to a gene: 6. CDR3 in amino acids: CASSQPGQGVIDTQYF. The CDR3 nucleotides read TGCGCCAGCAGCCAACCGGGACAGGGGGTGATAGATACGCAGTATTTT.

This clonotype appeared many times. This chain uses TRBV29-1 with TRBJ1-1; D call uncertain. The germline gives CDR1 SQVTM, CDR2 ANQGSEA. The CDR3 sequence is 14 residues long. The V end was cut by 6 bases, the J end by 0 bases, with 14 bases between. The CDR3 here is CSVARAAMNTEAFF. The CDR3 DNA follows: TGCAGCGTGGCACGGGCGGCAATGAACACTGAAGCTTTCTTT. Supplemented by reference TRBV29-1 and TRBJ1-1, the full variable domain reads SAVISQKPSRDICQRGTSLTIQCQVDSQVTMMFWYRQQPGQSLTLIATANQGSEATYESGFVIDKFPISRPNLTFSTLTVSNMSPEDSSIYLCSVARAAMNTEAFFGQGTRLTVV.

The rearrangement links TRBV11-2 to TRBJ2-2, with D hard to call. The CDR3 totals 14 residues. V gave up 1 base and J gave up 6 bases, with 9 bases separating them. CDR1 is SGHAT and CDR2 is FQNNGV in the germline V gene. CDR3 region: CASSLVGGPGELFF. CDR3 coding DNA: TGTGCCAGCAGCTTAGTAGGTGGGCCCGGGGAGCTGTTTTTT.

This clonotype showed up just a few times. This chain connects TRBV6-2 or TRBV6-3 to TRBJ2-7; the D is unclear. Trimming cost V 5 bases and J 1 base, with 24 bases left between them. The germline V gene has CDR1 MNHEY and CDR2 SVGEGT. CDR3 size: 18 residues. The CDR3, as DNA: TGTGCCAGCAGTGAATTCCACCCTCAGAGAGCATCGTCCTACGAGCAGTACTTC. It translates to CASSEFHPQRASSYEQYF.